This TCR beta chain was identified during a study of Tregs in tolerant kidney transplant recipients (dated by TCRdb to 2018 to 2020). Regarding the study in general: The study used TCRbeta sequencing to identify donor-specific regulatory T cells before combined kidney and bone marrow transplantation, then tracked those cells after transplant. TCRbeta repertoire sequencing was used in a few healthy controls to compare several ways of expanding Tregs specific for an allogeneic donor.

Points on this clone: Its antigen is unknown. No much larger clone is present one base from it, and per-base qualities are unavailable.

For TCRbeta CDR3 sequencing, genomic DNA from the sorted cells was extracted using the QIAGEN DNeasy Blood and Tissue Kit. Through immunoSEQ, high-throughput TCRbeta CDR3 sequencing was done commercially, including PCR amplification with internal controls and bias correction. The original pipeline was this. A unique productive TCRbeta sequence was defined by the CDR3 nucleotide sequence when primers matched, and otherwise by the CDR3 amino acid sequence together with the Vbeta and Jbeta genes. Sorting error was corrected by removing sequences shared between sorted populations at a frequency ratio of 2:1 or less, and the remaining shared sequences were assigned to the higher population. A sequence was defined as donor-reactive if the sequence was expanded at least 5-fold in CFSE-low cells compared with unstimulated cells and had a frequency of at least 0.01% in CFSE-low cells. Repertoire divergence was quantified by Jensen-Shannon divergence using the top 100 TCRbeta sequences ranked by frequency. For samples with multiple sequencing runs, sorting error was corrected separately for each run before the runs were pooled. TCRdb took this table from immuneACCESS and kept in-frame rearrangements with V and J called. Such tables lack part of the clones; where checked against another copy, unresolved V genes explain under half of the gap, and the rest is unexplained. The D gene and trimming were derived from the DNA, and the V and J assignments and clone size from that table. Counted in this sample were some 250,000 clones; about four fifths of them appeared once. Together, the top ten hold approximately 0.69% of the sample.

Via the germline V gene (reference sequence), CDR1 is MNHEY and CDR2 SMNVEV. Relative to germline, V is 2 bases shorter and J is 2 bases shorter, with 13 bases between their ends. Taken from cysteine to phenylalanine, the CDR3 has 15 residues. The DNA shown is the 45-base CDR3, in frame from base 1. General conclusions and limits of the study: Although technical replication error seemed to be minimal, the question of biological reproducibility was not addressed directly. Because the study included only a small number of patients, the results must be confirmed in larger populations and under other immunosuppression protocols. The most biologically relevant and donor-specific TCRbeta repertoire appeared to be identified by expanding Tregs with activated donor B cells.

Unstimulated Tregs (CD4+CD25+CD127-), CD4+ non-Tregs (CD4+CD25-), CD4 and CD8 cells were FACS-sorted from thawed PBMCs. Healthy control blood came either as purchased buffy coats or from healthy volunteers. Healthy control blood was processed to PBMCs by Ficoll density gradient and cryopreserved, and patient PBMCs were collected before and after transplant. The chain is encoded by TRBV27 joined to TRBJ2-7, and possibly TRBD2, on 6 matching bases. The receptor was derived from a human donor in good health. The sequencing sample was made of CD4+ T cells from blood. The nucleotide sequence reads TGTGCCAGCAGTTTACGGGCTAGCGACCCCTACGAGCAGTACTTC. It translates to CASSLRASDPYEQYF.